Listed below are T cell receptor beta chains from one sample, sequenced in a study of shared clonotypes between healthy human individuals. Sequencing was performed with immunoSEQ multiplex PCR; in TCRdb, only in-frame clones are kept and a portion is missing. This table has about 2.1 million clones, approximately 94% appearing once. Sequencing was performed on naive CD8+ T cells from PBMCs. These receptors all stem from a young man in good health. Some clones in this sample may be carry-over from other donors' samples. Each CDR3 is given with its conserved first and last residue. The order of the fields is J gene, clone size, V gene, D gene, CDR3 protein, CDR3 DNA. D genes are given only for firm matches. Not all rows give a size; the values are once, few, many and, for expanded clones, a class.

>TRBJ2-2|-|TRBV6-1|-
CASSVTGTGELFF
TGTGCCAGCAGTGTTACAGGGACCGGGGAGCTGTTTTTT
>TRBJ2-3|-|TRBV10-3|TRBD2
CATDGLAAGTDTQYF
TGTGCCACTGACGGACTAGCGGCGGGCACAGATACGCAGTATTTT
>TRBJ2-1|once|TRBV11-2|TRBD2
CASSLDLVTSGNEQFF
TGTGCCAGCAGCTTAGATCTTGTGACTAGCGGCAATGAGCAGTTCTTC
>TRBJ1-1|-|TRBV28|TRBD1
CASSQRTGVWTEAFF
TGTGCCAGCAGCCAACGGACAGGTGTTTGGACTGAAGCTTTCTTT
>TRBJ2-5|-|TRBV29-1|-
CSALKQETQYF
TGCAGCGCCTTAAAACAAGAGACCCAGTACTTC
>TRBJ1-3|-|TRBV27|-
CASSSRGGAGNTIYF
TGTGCCAGCAGTAGCCGGGGGGGCGCGGGAAACACCATATATTTT
>TRBJ1-2|-|TRBV6-6|TRBD1
CASSYWDRGDYGYTF
TGTGCCAGCAGTTACTGGGACAGGGGGGACTATGGCTACACCTTC
>TRBJ2-3|-|TRBV28|TRBD2
CASSHRLAGTDTQYF
TGTGCCAGCAGTCATAGACTAGCGGGGACAGATACGCAGTATTTT
>TRBJ1-2|-|TRBV4-1|TRBD1
CASSQDLSAGGIYGYTF
TGCGCCAGCAGCCAAGATCTGTCGGCAGGGGGGATCTATGGCTACACCTTC
>TRBJ2-1|-|TRBV9|TRBD2
CASSVVGSGRRNEQFF
TGTGCCAGCAGCGTAGTTGGTAGCGGGAGGCGGAATGAGCAGTTCTTC
>TRBJ2-1|-|TRBV14|-
CASSQDRGGTSYNEQFF
TGTGCCAGCAGCCAAGATAGGGGGGGAACCTCCTACAATGAGCAGTTCTTC
>TRBJ1-5|-|TRBV15|TRBD1
CATSWDRGSGQPQHF
TGTGCCACCAGCTGGGACAGGGGGAGCGGTCAGCCCCAGCATTTT
>TRBJ2-1|-|TRBV5-1|TRBD1
CASSLDRGGQFF
TGCGCCAGCAGCTTGGACAGGGGCGGGCAGTTCTTC
>TRBJ2-2|-|TRBV27|-
CASSTGLLANTGELFF
TGTGCCAGCAGTACGGGACTTCTGGCGAACACCGGGGAGCTGTTTTTT
>TRBJ2-1|-|TRBV4-3|-
CASSQERGVTSYNEQFF
TGCGCCAGCAGCCAAGAAAGGGGGGTTACTTCCTACAATGAGCAGTTCTTC
>TRBJ2-7|-|TRBV27|-
CASSSGWDLEQYF
TGTGCCAGCAGTTCCGGATGGGACCTCGAGCAGTACTTC
>TRBJ2-1|once|TRBV12-5|-
CASGFTRNEQFF
TGTGCTAGTGGTTTTACCCGGAATGAGCAGTTCTTC
>TRBJ1-2|-|TRBV5-6|-
CASSFQGGIRFYGYTF
TGTGCCAGCAGCTTTCAGGGAGGTATTCGATTCTATGGCTACACCTTC
>TRBJ2-7|-|TRBV11-2|-
CASSLGRFEQYF
TGTGCCAGCAGCTTAGGTCGGTTCGAGCAGTACTTC
>TRBJ2-7|-|TRBV7-9|TRBD2
CASSSGLAGGPFPYEQYF
TGTGCCAGCAGCTCGGGACTAGCGGGAGGGCCTTTCCCCTACGAGCAGTACTTC
>TRBJ2-3|-|TRBV30|-
CAWSPGLSTDTQYF
TGTGCCTGGAGTCCCGGGTTAAGCACAGATACGCAGTATTTT
>TRBJ1-2|-|TRBV15|TRBD1
CATSRDPLQGAGLGYTF
TGTGCCACCAGCAGAGATCCTCTGCAGGGGGCAGGGTTGGGCTACACCTTC
>TRBJ2-6|once|TRBV7-6|TRBD2
CASSGGRVYSGANVLTF
TGTGCCAGCAGCGGTGGGAGGGTGTACTCTGGGGCCAACGTCCTGACTTTC
>TRBJ1-1|-|TRBV19|TRBD1
CASRLGGQGGTEAFF
TGTGCCAGTAGATTAGGAGGACAGGGGGGGACTGAAGCTTTCTTT
>TRBJ1-2|-|TRBV7-2|-
CASSSRVLPGRYTF
TGTGCCAGCAGCTCCCGGGTACTCCCTGGTCGCTACACCTTC
>TRBJ1-2|once|TRBV29-1|-
CSVVDTGANYGYTF
TGCAGCGTTGTGGATACAGGAGCTAACTATGGCTACACCTTC
>TRBJ2-7|-|TRBV13|-
CASSLGGGTYEQYF
TGTGCCAGCAGCTTAGGAGGCGGTACCTACGAGCAGTACTTC
>TRBJ1-2|-|TRBV6-1|-
CATRDTKPYGYTF
TGTGCCACCCGGGACACCAAGCCCTATGGCTACACCTTC
>TRBJ1-2|few|TRBV29-1|-
CSVDGHRAGLAF
TGCAGCGTTGATGGTCACAGGGCCGGTCTCGCCTTC
>TRBJ2-7|-|TRBV19|-
CASSIGLVGYEQYF
TGTGCCAGTAGTATAGGACTAGTAGGATACGAGCAGTACTTC
>TRBJ2-7|-|TRBV10-2|TRBD2
CASSDTAGGFYEQYF
TGCGCCAGCAGTGATACAGCGGGAGGGTTCTACGAGCAGTACTTC
>TRBJ2-7|-|TRBV4-1|TRBD2
CASSYRTSGNHEQYF
TGCGCCAGCAGCTACAGGACTAGCGGGAACCACGAGCAGTACTTC
>TRBJ2-3|-|TRBV6-5|-
CASRLQALTDTQYF
TGTGCCAGCCGACTACAGGCCCTCACAGATACGCAGTATTTT
>TRBJ2-2|-|TRBV28|TRBD1
CASSTTGGATGELFF
TGTGCCAGCAGCACAACAGGGGGCGCGACCGGGGAGCTGTTTTTT
>TRBJ2-2|once|TRBV7-8|TRBD2
CASSLRLAVRSNTGELFF
TGTGCCAGCAGCTTACGGCTAGCGGTCAGGTCGAACACCGGGGAGCTGTTTTTT
>TRBJ1-5|-|TRBV21-1|-
CASSRIRTGDQPQHF
TGTGCCAGCAGCAGGATACGGACAGGGGACCAGCCCCAGCATTTT
>TRBJ2-3|-|TRBV5-5|-
CASSSRDLSTDTQYF
TGTGCCAGCAGCTCACGGGACTTGAGCACAGATACGCAGTATTTT
>TRBJ2-7|-|TRBV27|TRBD1
CASSLWTAQGYEQYF
TGTGCCAGCAGTTTATGGACCGCACAGGGGTACGAGCAGTACTTC
>TRBJ2-7|-|TRBV7-9|-
CASSLLSGRKSYEQYF
TGTGCCAGCAGCCTTTTGTCGGGACGGAAATCCTACGAGCAGTACTTC
>TRBJ1-5|-|TRBV27|TRBD1
CASSPRGRWSNQPQHF
TGTGCCAGCAGTCCTAGGGGGCGGTGGAGCAATCAGCCCCAGCATTTT
>TRBJ2-2|-|TRBV7-6|-
CASSSVAPLGELFF
TGTGCCAGCTCTTCTGTTGCCCCCCTCGGGGAGCTGTTTTTT
>TRBJ2-5|-|TRBV2|TRBD1
CASWDRDQETQYF
TGTGCCAGCTGGGACAGGGATCAAGAGACCCAGTACTTC